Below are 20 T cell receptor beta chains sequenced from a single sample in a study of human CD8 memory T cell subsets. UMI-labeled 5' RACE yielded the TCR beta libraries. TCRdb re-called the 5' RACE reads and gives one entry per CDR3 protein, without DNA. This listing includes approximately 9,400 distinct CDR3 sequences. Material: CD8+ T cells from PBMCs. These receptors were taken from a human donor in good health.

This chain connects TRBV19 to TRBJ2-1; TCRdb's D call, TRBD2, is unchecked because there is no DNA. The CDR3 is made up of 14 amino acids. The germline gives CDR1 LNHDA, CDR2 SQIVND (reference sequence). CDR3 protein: CASVAGGPFDEQFF.

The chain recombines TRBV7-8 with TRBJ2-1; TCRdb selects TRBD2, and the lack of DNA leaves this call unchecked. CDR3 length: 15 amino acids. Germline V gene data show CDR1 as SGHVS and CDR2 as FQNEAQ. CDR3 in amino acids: CASSSRTSGTNEQFF.

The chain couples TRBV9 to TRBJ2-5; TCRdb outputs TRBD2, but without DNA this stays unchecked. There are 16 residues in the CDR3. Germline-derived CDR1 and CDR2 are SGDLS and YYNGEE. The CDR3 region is CASSAGTSGGQETQYF.

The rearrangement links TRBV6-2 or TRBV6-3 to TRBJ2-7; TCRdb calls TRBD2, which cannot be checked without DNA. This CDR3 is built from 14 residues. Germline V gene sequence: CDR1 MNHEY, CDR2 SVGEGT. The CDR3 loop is CASKGLAGPYEQYF.

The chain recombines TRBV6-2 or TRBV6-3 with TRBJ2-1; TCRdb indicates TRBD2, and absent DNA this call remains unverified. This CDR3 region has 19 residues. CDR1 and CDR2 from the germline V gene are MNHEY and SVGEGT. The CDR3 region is CASSYDPRTSGRIYDEQFF.

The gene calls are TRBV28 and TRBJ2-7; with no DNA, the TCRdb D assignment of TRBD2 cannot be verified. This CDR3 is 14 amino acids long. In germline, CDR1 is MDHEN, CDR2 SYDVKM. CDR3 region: CASTQVGRRYEQYF.

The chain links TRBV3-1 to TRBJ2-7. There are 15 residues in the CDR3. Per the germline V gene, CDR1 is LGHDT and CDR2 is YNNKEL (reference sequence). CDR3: CASSQDFRTSYEQYF.

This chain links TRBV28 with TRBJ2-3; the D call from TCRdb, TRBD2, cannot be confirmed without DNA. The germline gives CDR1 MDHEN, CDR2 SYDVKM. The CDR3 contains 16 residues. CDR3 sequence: CASSPRTSTGTDTQYF.

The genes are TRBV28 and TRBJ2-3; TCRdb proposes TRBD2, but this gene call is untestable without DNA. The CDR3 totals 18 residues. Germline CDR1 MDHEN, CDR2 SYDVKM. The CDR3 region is CASSPLPGTSGTTDTQYF.

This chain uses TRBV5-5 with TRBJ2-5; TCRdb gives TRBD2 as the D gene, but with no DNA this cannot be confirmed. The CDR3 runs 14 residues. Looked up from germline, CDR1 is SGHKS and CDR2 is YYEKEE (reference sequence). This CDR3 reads CASSLVEDGETQYF.

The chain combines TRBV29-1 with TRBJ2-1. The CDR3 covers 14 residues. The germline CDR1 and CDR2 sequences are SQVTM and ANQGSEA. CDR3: CSVISGGAYNEQFF.

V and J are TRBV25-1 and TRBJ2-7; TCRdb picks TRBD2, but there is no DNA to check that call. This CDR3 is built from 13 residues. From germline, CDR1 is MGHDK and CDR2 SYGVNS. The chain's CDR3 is CASSPGLNPEQYF.

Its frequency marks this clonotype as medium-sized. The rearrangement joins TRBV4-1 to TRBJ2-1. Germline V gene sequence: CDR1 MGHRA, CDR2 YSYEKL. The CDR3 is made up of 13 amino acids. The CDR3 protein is CASSQEPSNEQFF.

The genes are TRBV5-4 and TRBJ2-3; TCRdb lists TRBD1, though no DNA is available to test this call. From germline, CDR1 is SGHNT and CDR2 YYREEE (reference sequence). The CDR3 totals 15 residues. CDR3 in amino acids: CASSPTGISTDTQYF.

The CDR3 loop reads CSARGRDSYEQYF. The rearrangement uses TRBV20-1 and TRBJ2-7. CDR3 length: 13 residues. The germline gives CDR1 DFQATT, CDR2 SNEGSKA (reference sequence).

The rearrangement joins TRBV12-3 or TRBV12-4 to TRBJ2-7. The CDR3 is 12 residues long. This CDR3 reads CASSRFVGEQYF.

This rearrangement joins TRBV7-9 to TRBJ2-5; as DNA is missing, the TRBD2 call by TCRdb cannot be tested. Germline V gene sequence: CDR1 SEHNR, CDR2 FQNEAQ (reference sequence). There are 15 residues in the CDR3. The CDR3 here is CASSSLLADQETQYF.

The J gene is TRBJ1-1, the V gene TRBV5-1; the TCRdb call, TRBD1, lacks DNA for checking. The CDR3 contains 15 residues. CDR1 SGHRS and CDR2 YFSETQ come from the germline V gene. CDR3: CASSPSSRQGTEAFF.

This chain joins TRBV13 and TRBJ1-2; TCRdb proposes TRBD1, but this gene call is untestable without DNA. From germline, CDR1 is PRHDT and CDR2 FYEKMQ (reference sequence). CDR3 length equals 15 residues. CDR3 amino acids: CASSLDRDSSFGYTF.

CDR3 residues: CASSPLAGGNSYEQYF. The V gene is TRBV7-8, the J gene TRBJ2-7; TCRdb proposes TRBD2, but this gene call is untestable without DNA. CDR1 SGHVS and CDR2 FQNEAQ come from the germline V gene. This CDR3 region has 16 residues.